The rows below give T cell receptor beta chains drawn from one sample of a study of T cells in Graves' hyperthyroidism and ophthalmopathy. TCRdb redid the calling of the multiplex PCR reads with MiXCR, one entry per CDR3 protein. The sample contains a few hundred thousand distinct CDR3 sequences, 15% to 20% of which appear only once. Sequencing input: blood. The receptor source for this set is a man younger than 35 with Graves' ophthalmopathy. Each CDR3 is given with its conserved first and last residue. The D gene is left open where the match is weak.

j_gene: TRBJ2-3
d_gene: TRBD1
v_gene: TRBV19
CDR3aa: CASSTRTGLPADTQYF

j_gene: TRBJ2-7
d_gene: TRBD1
v_gene: TRBV11-1
CDR3aa: CASSSGQLREQYF

j_gene: TRBJ2-7
d_gene: TRBD1
v_gene: TRBV6-1
CDR3aa: CASIKGQGWTYEQYF

j_gene: TRBJ1-1
d_gene: NA
v_gene: TRBV4-3
CDR3aa: CASSQSPGAGTEAFF

j_gene: TRBJ1-5
d_gene: NA
v_gene: TRBV12-3/TRBV12-4
CDR3aa: CASSFRGANQPQHF

j_gene: TRBJ1-5
d_gene: NA
v_gene: TRBV2
CDR3aa: CASSLWTPYSNQPQHF

j_gene: TRBJ1-6
d_gene: NA
v_gene: TRBV7-2
CDR3aa: CASSFHLSSYNSPLHF

j_gene: TRBJ1-1
d_gene: NA
v_gene: TRBV5-1
CDR3aa: CASSPPVGEAFF

j_gene: TRBJ2-3
d_gene: TRBD1
v_gene: TRBV2
CDR3aa: CASRGQGGIAGTQYF

j_gene: TRBJ2-5
d_gene: NA
v_gene: TRBV28
CDR3aa: CASSRTQTWDQYF

j_gene: TRBJ2-7
d_gene: TRBD1
v_gene: TRBV19
CDR3aa: CASSGWDSSYEQYF

j_gene: TRBJ1-2
d_gene: NA
v_gene: TRBV18
CDR3aa: CASSPNGGSGGYTF

j_gene: TRBJ1-1
d_gene: NA
v_gene: TRBV9
CDR3aa: CASSVAPGLITEAFF

j_gene: TRBJ1-3
d_gene: NA
v_gene: TRBV10-3
CDR3aa: CAIRQGLEGGNTIYF

j_gene: TRBJ2-1
d_gene: NA
v_gene: TRBV12-3/TRBV12-4
CDR3aa: CASSFERGNEQFF

j_gene: TRBJ1-2
d_gene: NA
v_gene: TRBV28
CDR3aa: CASQSNYGYTF

j_gene: TRBJ1-4
d_gene: TRBD1
v_gene: TRBV7-9
CDR3aa: CASSQGGGPNEKLFF

j_gene: TRBJ2-7
d_gene: NA
v_gene: TRBV6-5
CDR3aa: CASSYGQTYEQYF

j_gene: TRBJ1-1
d_gene: NA
v_gene: TRBV5-1
CDR3aa: CASSSRGGPEAFF

j_gene: TRBJ1-1
d_gene: NA
v_gene: TRBV9
CDR3aa: CASSVGGVMNTEAFF

j_gene: TRBJ2-2
d_gene: TRBD2
v_gene: TRBV20-1
CDR3aa: CSARTREGGSGELFF

j_gene: TRBJ2-3
d_gene: TRBD1
v_gene: TRBV29-1
CDR3aa: CSVDDRGLSTDTQYF

j_gene: TRBJ2-1
d_gene: TRBD1
v_gene: TRBV29-1
CDR3aa: CSVDPGTGGGEQFF

j_gene: TRBJ1-2
d_gene: NA
v_gene: TRBV2
CDR3aa: CASQTVYGYTF

j_gene: TRBJ2-3
d_gene: NA
v_gene: TRBV20-1
CDR3aa: CSARESGTDTQYF

j_gene: TRBJ1-4
d_gene: NA
v_gene: TRBV18
CDR3aa: CASSLRGTNEKLFF

j_gene: TRBJ2-3
d_gene: NA
v_gene: TRBV28
CDR3aa: CASSAPYGGRTDTQYF

j_gene: TRBJ1-1
d_gene: TRBD1
v_gene: TRBV20-1
CDR3aa: CSATQGAEAFF

j_gene: TRBJ1-3
d_gene: TRBD1
v_gene: TRBV3-1
CDR3aa: CASSSRDRGPGNTIYF